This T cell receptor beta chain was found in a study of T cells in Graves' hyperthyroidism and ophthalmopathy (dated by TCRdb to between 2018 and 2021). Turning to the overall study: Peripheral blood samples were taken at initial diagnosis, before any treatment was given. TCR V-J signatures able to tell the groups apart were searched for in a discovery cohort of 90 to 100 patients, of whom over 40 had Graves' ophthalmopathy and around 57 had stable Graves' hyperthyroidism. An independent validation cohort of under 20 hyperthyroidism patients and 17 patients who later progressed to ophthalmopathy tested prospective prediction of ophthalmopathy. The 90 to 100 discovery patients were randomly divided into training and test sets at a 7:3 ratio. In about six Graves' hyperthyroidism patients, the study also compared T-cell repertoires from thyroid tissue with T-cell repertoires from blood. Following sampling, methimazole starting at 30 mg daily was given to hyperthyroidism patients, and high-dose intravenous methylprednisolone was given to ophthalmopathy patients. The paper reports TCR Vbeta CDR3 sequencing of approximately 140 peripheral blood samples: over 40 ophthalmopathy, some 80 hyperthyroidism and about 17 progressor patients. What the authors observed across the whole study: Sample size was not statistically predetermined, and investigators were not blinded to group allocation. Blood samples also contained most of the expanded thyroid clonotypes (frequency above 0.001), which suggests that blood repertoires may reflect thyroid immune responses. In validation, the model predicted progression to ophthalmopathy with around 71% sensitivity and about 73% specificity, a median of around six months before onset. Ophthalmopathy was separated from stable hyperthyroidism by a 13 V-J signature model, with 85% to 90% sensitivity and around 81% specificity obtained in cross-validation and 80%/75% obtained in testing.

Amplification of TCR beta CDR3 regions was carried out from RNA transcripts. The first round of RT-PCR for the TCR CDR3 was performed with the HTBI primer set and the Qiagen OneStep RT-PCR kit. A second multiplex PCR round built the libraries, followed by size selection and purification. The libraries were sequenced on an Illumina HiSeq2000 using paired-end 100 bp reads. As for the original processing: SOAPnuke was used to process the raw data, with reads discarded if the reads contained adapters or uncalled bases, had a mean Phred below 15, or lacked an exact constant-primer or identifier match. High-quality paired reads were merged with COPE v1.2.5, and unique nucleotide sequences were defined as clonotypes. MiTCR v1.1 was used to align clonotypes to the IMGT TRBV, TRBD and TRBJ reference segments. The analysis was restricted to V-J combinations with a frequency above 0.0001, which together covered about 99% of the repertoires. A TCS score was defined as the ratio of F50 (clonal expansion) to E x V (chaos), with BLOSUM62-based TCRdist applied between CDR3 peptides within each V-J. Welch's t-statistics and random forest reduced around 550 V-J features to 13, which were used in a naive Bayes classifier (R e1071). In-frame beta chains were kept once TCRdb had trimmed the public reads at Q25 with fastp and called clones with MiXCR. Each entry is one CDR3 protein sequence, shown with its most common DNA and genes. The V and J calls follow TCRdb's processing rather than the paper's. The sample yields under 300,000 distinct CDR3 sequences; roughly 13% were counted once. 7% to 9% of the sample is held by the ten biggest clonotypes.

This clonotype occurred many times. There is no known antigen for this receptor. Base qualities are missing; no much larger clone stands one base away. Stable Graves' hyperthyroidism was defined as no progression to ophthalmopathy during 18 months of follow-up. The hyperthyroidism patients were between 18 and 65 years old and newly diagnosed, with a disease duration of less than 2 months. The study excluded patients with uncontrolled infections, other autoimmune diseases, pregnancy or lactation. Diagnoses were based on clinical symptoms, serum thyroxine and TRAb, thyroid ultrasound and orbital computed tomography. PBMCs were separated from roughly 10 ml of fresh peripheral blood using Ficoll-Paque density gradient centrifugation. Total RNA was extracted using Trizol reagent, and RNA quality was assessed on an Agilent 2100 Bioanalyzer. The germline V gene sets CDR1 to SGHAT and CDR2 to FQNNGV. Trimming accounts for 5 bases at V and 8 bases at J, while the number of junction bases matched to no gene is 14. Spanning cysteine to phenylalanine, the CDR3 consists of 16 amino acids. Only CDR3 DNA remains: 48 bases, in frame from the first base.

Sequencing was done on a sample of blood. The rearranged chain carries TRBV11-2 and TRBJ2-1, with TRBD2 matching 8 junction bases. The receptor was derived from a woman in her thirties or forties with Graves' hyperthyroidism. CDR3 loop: CASSHLGREVVDEQFF. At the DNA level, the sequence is TGTGCCAGCAGCCATCTTGGGCGGGAGGTAGTGGATGAGCAGTTCTTC.